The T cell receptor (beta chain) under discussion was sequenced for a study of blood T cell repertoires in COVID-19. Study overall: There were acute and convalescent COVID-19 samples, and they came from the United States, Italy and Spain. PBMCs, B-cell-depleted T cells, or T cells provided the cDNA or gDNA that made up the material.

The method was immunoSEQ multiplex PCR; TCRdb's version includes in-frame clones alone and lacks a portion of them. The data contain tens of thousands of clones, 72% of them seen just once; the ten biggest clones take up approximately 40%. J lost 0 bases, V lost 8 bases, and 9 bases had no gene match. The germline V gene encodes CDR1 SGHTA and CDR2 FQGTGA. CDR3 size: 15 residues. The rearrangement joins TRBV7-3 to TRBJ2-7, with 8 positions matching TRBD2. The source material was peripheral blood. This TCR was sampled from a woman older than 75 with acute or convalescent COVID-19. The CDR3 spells CASSLGGGTSYEQYF. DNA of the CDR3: TGTGCCAGCTCACTGGGCGGGGGGACCTCCTACGAGCAGTACTTC.